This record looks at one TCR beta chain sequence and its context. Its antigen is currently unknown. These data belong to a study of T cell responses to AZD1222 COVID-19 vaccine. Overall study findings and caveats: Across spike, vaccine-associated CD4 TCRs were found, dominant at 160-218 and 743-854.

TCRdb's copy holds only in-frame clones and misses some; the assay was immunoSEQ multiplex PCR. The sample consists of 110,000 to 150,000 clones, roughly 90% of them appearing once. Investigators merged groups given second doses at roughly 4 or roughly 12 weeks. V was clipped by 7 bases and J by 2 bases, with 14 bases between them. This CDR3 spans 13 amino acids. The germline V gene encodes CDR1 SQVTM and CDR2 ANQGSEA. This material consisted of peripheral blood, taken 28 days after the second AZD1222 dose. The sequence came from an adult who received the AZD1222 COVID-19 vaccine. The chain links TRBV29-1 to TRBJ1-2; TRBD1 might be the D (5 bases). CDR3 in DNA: TGCAGCGCCCCACAGGATTCGAACTATGGCTACACCTTC. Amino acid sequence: CSAPQDSNYGYTF.